Below, 2 T cell receptor beta chains from the same sample are listed, as sequenced in a study of CD8 T cells in Susac syndrome. A quantity of about 0.5 to 1 ug RNA underwent reverse transcription using random hexamers. TCRdb recomputed calls from the immunoSEQ multiplex PCR reads with MiXCR, one row per CDR3 protein. In the table there are some 150,000 distinct CDR3 sequences, roughly 95% of which are singletons. What was sequenced was CD4+ T cells from PBMCs. These receptors were obtained from a human donor in good health.

The chain couples TRBV29-1 to TRBJ1-1; D call uncertain. Trimming removed 1 base at V and 0 bases at J, with 9 bases between. CDR1 is SQVTM, CDR2 ANQGSEA, per germline. There are 14 residues in the CDR3. CDR3 nucleotides: TGCAGCGTTGAAGTCACAGCTATGAACACTGAAGCTTTCTTT. It encodes CSVEVTAMNTEAFF.

J is TRBJ1-2 and V is TRBV5-4; 9 positions agree with TRBD1. Germline V lookup: CDR1 SGHNT, CDR2 YYREEE (reference sequence). The CDR3 contains 12 residues. After removal of 9 bases from V and 8 bases from J, the junction contained 8 bases not matched to a gene. DNA of the CDR3: TGTGCCATAACGGGACAGGGTTACGGCTACACCTTC. Translating gives CAITGQGYGYTF.